These T cell receptor beta chains were read from a single sample in a study of early T cells in non-severe SARS-CoV-2 infection. TCRdb ran MiXCR on the 5' RACE reads and lists one entry per CDR3 protein. The sample consists of some 30,000 distinct CDR3 sequences, under 5% of them appearing once. Sequencing was carried out using whole blood. Receptor source: an adult who was a healthcare worker with PCR-confirmed SARS-CoV-2 infection or an uninfected control (not recorded which). Each CDR3 is given with its conserved first and last residue. A D gene is named only where the DNA matches it firmly. Rows may omit the clone size; those that give it use once, few, many or a size class.

v_gene,j_gene,d_gene,len,abundance,CDR3aa,CDR3nt
TRBV6-6,TRBJ1-2,NA,14,few,CASSYAGGYYGYTF,TGTGCCAGCAGTTACGCTGGGGGTTACTATGGCTACACCTTC
TRBV12-3/TRBV12-4,TRBJ2-5,TRBD2,15,NA,CASNPSGSGTKTQYF,TGTGCCAGCAATCCTAGCGGGAGTGGTACAAAGACCCAGTACTTC
TRBV7-3,TRBJ1-2,NA,13,many,CASSLKGGYGYTF,TGTGCCAGCAGCTTGAAGGGGGGCTATGGCTACACCTTC
TRBV11-2,TRBJ2-3,TRBD2,16,many,CASRGIAGGLDDTQYF,TGTGCCAGCAGAGGGATCGCGGGAGGGCTGGATGATACGCAGTATTTT
TRBV7-6,TRBJ2-3,NA,13,many,CASKRDITDTQYF,TGTGCCAGCAAACGAGATATCACAGATACGCAGTATTTT
TRBV10-2,TRBJ2-7,NA,17,NA,CASSETGLLVPSYEQYF,TGCGCCAGCAGTGAGACCGGACTCCTAGTACCCTCCTACGAGCAGTACTTC
TRBV20-1,TRBJ2-5,TRBD2,14,many,CSARPSGRGETQYF,TGCAGTGCCCGCCCTAGCGGGAGGGGTGAGACCCAGTACTTC
TRBV7-2,TRBJ2-3,NA,12,many,CASSSRGDTQYF,TGTGCCAGCAGCTCGAGAGGAGATACGCAGTATTTT
TRBV6-5,TRBJ2-7,NA,15,many,CASSRRLGSSYEQYF,TGTGCCAGCAGCCGACGACTGGGGAGCTCCTACGAGCAGTACTTC
TRBV9,TRBJ1-3,NA,13,many,CASTGEPGNTIYF,TGTGCCAGCACCGGGGAGCCCGGAAACACCATATATTTT
TRBV5-1,TRBJ1-5,NA,13,many,CASAMNSNQPQHF,TGCGCCAGCGCCATGAATAGCAATCAGCCCCAGCATTTT
TRBV29-1,TRBJ2-7,NA,13,many,CSAGMGRGYEQYF,TGCAGCGCCGGTATGGGACGAGGGTACGAGCAGTACTTC
TRBV3-1,TRBJ2-3,TRBD1,15,few,CASSQKGAGTDTQYF,TGTGCCAGCAGCCAAAAGGGGGCCGGCACAGATACGCAGTATTTT
TRBV7-9,TRBJ1-5,NA,14,many,CAISAGRADQPQHF,TGTGCCATATCGGCAGGCAGGGCGGATCAGCCCCAGCATTTT
TRBV7-2,TRBJ2-3,NA,13,many,CASSLARPDTQYF,TGTGCCAGCAGCTTAGCCAGGCCAGATACGCAGTACTTT
TRBV27,TRBJ2-1,NA,13,many,CASSLDLKGEQFF,TGTGCCAGCAGTTTGGACCTGAAGGGTGAGCAGTTCTTC
TRBV5-4,TRBJ2-2,TRBD2,15,few,CASTSSGIGTGELFF,TGTGCCAGCACCTCAAGCGGGATCGGCACCGGGGAGCTGTTTTTT
TRBV18,TRBJ1-3,NA,16,many,CASSPPGGNSGNTIYF,TGTGCCAGCTCACCACCGGGGGGCAACTCTGGAAACACCATATATTTT
TRBV14,TRBJ2-2,NA,15,many,CASSRQPTGTGELFF,TGTGCCAGCAGCCGACAGCCCACCGGGACCGGGGAGCTGTTTTTT
TRBV6-1,TRBJ2-7,NA,11,many,CASRGIYEQYF,TGTGCCAGCCGGGGGATCTACGAGCAGTACTTC
TRBV7-2,TRBJ2-4,TRBD1,15,NA,CVSSRPGQGANIQYF,TGTGTCAGCAGCAGGCCGGGACAGGGGGCCAACATTCAGTACTTC
TRBV21-1,TRBJ2-7,NA,10,many,CASRPYKQYF,TGTGCCAGCCGCCCATATAAGCAGTACTTC
TRBV20-1,TRBJ2-7,NA,15,many,CSAEGDSQGRYEQYF,TGCAGTGCTGAAGGTGACTCTCAGGGGAGGTACGAGCAGTACTTC
TRBV30,TRBJ2-3,TRBD2,13,few,CAWSSGGDNTQYF,TGTGCCTGGAGCAGCGGGGGGGATAATACGCAGTATTTT
TRBV2,TRBJ2-1,NA,14,NA,CAILRGSPYNEQFF,TGTGCCATCTTGCGGGGCTCCCCGTACAATGAGCAGTTCTTC
TRBV19,TRBJ2-1,NA,12,many,CASSGGYNEQFF,TGTGCCAGTAGCGGCGGGTATAATGAGCAGTTCTTC
TRBV25-1,TRBJ2-7,NA,12,many,CASSGTPREQYF,TGTGCCAGCAGTGGGACTCCCCGCGAGCAGTACTTC